This entry is about one T cell receptor (beta chain). The CDR3 has 16 residues. J gave up 8 bases and V 0 bases, and 10 bases lay outside the gene matches. Germline V lookup: CDR1 DFQATT, CDR2 SNEGSKA (reference sequence). A library of TCRbeta sequences, prepared with unique molecular identifiers, was generated. In TCRdb, the PCR reads were re-called with MiXCR into one record per CDR3 protein. The top ten clones hold less than 5% of a sample with about 610,000 distinct CDR3 sequences, about 10% of them seen once. These data come from a study of T-cell reconstitution after alpha-beta-depleted transplantation in children.

This sample comprised PBMCs from the stem cell graft donor, obtained from the stem cell graft. This clonotype was obtained from a human donor who donated a stem cell graft to a child with acute myeloid leukemia. V and J are TRBV20-1 and TRBJ2-1; 10 positions match TRBD1. CDR3 coding DNA: TGCAGTGCTAGAGATAGGGACAGGGGCGTCTGGGATGAGCAGTTCTTC. It specifies CSARDRDRGVWDEQFF.